A selection of T cell receptor beta chains follows, all from one sample in a study of patients and donors after allogeneic stem cell transplantation. TCRdb called the RT-PCR reads again in MiXCR, with one record for every CDR3 protein. The sample consists of 920,000 or so distinct CDR3 sequences, about a sixth of them appearing once. The sample taken for sequencing was blood, either unsorted or a sorted T cell fraction (not recorded which). The receptors were sampled from a human donor who was either an allogeneic HSCT recipient or a stem cell or donor lymphocyte infusion donor (not recorded which). It is not recorded whose cells these are; they may come from a transplant donor. Both conserved end residues are part of each CDR3. A D gene is named only where the DNA matches it firmly. Not all rows give a size; the values are once, few, many and, for expanded clones, a class.

d_gene: TRBD2; abundance: .; j_gene: TRBJ2-1; v_gene: TRBV3-1; CDR3aa: CASSLGLEIPGEQFF; CDR3nt: TGTGCCAGCAGCCTAGGACTAGAGATACCAGGGGAGCAGTTCTTC
d_gene: TRBD1; abundance: few; j_gene: TRBJ2-7; v_gene: TRBV5-1; CDR3aa: CASSFGTETYEQYF; CDR3nt: TGCGCCAGCAGCTTCGGGACAGAGACCTACGAGCAGTACTTC
d_gene: .; abundance: many; j_gene: TRBJ2-7; v_gene: TRBV9; CDR3aa: CASSQGVSYEQYF; CDR3nt: TGTGCCAGCAGCCAAGGAGTATCCTACGAGCAGTACTTC
d_gene: TRBD2; abundance: .; j_gene: TRBJ2-1; v_gene: TRBV20-1; CDR3aa: CSARPGLAHYNEQFF; CDR3nt: TGCAGTGCCCGACCGGGACTAGCTCACTACAATGAGCAGTTCTTC
d_gene: TRBD1; abundance: few; j_gene: TRBJ1-3; v_gene: TRBV11-1; CDR3aa: CASSSRGTGDNLISGNTIYF; CDR3nt: TGTGCCAGCAGCTCCAGGGGAACAGGGGATAACCTAATCTCTGGAAACACCATATATTTT
d_gene: TRBD2; abundance: many; j_gene: TRBJ2-1; v_gene: TRBV12-3/TRBV12-4; CDR3aa: CASSGLAGFSEQFF; CDR3nt: TGTGCCAGCAGTGGACTAGCGGGTTTCAGTGAGCAGTTCTTC
d_gene: TRBD1; abundance: few; j_gene: TRBJ1-5; v_gene: TRBV20-1; CDR3aa: CSASDTGGPQPQHF; CDR3nt: TGCAGTGCTAGTGACACAGGGGGGCCTCAGCCCCAGCATTTT
d_gene: TRBD1; abundance: few; j_gene: TRBJ1-2; v_gene: TRBV25-1; CDR3aa: CASSEYSGTGYGYTF; CDR3nt: TGTGCCAGCAGTGAATACTCCGGGACAGGGTATGGCTACACCTTC
d_gene: .; abundance: .; j_gene: TRBJ2-7; v_gene: TRBV3-1; CDR3aa: CASSPRTSTYEQYF; CDR3nt: TGTGCCAGCAGCCCGAGGACTTCTACCTACGAGCAGTACTTC
d_gene: TRBD1; abundance: few; j_gene: TRBJ1-1; v_gene: TRBV20-1; CDR3aa: CSAFPGQGNTEAFF; CDR3nt: TGCAGTGCCTTTCCGGGACAGGGGAACACTGAAGCTTTCTTT
d_gene: .; abundance: .; j_gene: TRBJ2-7; v_gene: TRBV5-1; CDR3aa: CASSDLIRGPLYEQYF; CDR3nt: TGCGCCAGCAGCGATCTTATCCGGGGACCCTTATACGAGCAGTACTTC
d_gene: .; abundance: few; j_gene: TRBJ2-7; v_gene: TRBV7-7; CDR3aa: CASSPIEGGEQYF; CDR3nt: TGTGCTAGCAGCCCTATAGAAGGTGGCGAGCAGTACTTC
d_gene: .; abundance: .; j_gene: TRBJ1-1; v_gene: TRBV7-3; CDR3aa: CASSQRQTIATEAFF; CDR3nt: TGTGCCAGCAGTCAGAGACAGACCATTGCCACTGAAGCTTTCTTT